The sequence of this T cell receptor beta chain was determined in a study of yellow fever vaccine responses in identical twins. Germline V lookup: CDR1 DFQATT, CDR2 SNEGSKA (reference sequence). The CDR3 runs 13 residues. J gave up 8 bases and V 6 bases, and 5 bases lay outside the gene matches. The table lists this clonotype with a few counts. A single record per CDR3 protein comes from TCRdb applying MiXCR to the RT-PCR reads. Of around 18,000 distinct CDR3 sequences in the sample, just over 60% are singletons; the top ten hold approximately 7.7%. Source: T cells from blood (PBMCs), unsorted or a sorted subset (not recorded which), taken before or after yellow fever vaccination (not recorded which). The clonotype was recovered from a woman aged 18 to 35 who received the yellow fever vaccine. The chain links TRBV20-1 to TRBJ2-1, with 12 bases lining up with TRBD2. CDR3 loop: CSAKTSGRYEQFF. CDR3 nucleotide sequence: TGCAGTGCAAAGACTAGCGGGAGATATGAGCAGTTCTTC.